Sequencing of this TCR beta chain was carried out in a study of cytomegalovirus exposure and HLA in healthy donors. Whole-study findings and limits: Most subjects had HLA-A and HLA-B alleles reportedly predicted accurately by TCR beta sequences.

13 Jbeta primers and 60 Vbeta primers were used for the PCR. Data came from immunoSEQ multiplex PCR; TCRdb stores just in-frame clones and leaves some out. Of roughly 150,000 clones in the sample, 80% to 85% are singletons; the top ten hold approximately 1.2%. The length of the CDR3 is 16 residues. The germline V gene has CDR1 SGHRS and CDR2 YFSETQ. Trimming shortened V by 4 bases and J by 2 bases, and 17 bases separated the two germline ends. As to this clone: Its target is not known.

The receptor was isolated from a boy aged 2 to 10 in good health and CMV-seronegative. This chain uses TRBV5-1 with TRBJ2-3; D gene uncertain. The sequencing sample was made of PBMCs. The CDR3 DNA is TGCGCCAGCAGCCCCGGGTGGTCGCTTCACACAGATACGCAGTATTTT. It is translated as CASSPGWSLHTDTQYF.